This TCR beta chain was found in a study of T cells after posttransplantation cyclophosphamide. Whole-study results and caveats: Tissue-infiltrating T cells from skin or gut overlapped little with blood T cells.

About this clone itself: No antigen is known for it.

Germline CDR1 and CDR2: SEHNR and FQNEAQ (reference sequence). V was pared by 6 bases and J by 7 bases, with 14 bases between. The CDR3 is 13 amino acids. Cyclophosphamide on days +3 and +4 followed busulfan-fludarabine conditioning and a marrow graft. Some clones are missing from TCRdb's copy, which holds only in-frame ones; the method was immunoSEQ multiplex PCR. The data show 5,000 to 7,500 clones, with more than 65% seen just once and 20% to 25% held by the top ten. The chain recombines TRBV7-9 with TRBJ2-3; D may be TRBD1 (6 bases). This receptor was identified in a male patient aged 30 to 39 who received an allogeneic stem cell transplant from a related donor, was CMV-positive, and had acute GVHD only. T cells may partly derive from the graft donor. This specimen was PBMCs, taken around 1,500 days after allogeneic stem cell transplant with posttransplant cyclophosphamide. CDR3 protein: CASSPQGSHTQYF. CDR3 nucleotides: TGTGCCAGCAGTCCGCAGGGGTCCCATACGCAGTATTTT.